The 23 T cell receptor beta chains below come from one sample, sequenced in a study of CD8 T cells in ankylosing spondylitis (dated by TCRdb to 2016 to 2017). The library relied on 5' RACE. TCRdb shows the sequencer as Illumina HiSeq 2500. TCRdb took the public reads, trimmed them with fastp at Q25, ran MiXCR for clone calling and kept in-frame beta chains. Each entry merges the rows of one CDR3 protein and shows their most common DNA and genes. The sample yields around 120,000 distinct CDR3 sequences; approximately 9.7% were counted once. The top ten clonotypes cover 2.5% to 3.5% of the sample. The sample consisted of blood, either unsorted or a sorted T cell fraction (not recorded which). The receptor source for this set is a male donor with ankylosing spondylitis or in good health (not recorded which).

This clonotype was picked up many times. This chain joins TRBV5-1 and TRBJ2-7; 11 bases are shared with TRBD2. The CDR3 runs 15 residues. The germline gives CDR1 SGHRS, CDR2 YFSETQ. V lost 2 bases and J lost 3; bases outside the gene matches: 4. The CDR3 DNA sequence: TGCGCCAGCAGCTTAAGACTAGCGGGGAACTACGAGCAGTACTTC. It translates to CASSLRLAGNYEQYF.

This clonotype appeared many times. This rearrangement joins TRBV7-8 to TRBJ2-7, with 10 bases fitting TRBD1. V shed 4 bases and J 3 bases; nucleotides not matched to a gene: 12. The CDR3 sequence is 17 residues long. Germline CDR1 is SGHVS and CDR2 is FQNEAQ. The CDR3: CASSWASGTGDLYEQYF. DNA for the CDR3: TGTGCCAGCAGCTGGGCTTCCGGGACAGGGGATCTCTACGAGCAGTACTTC.

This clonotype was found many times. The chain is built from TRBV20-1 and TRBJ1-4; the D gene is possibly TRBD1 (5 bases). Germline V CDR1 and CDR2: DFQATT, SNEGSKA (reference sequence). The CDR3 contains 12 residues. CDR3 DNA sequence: TGCAGCGCGCCGGGACCCAATGAAAAACTGTTTTTT. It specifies CSAPGPNEKLFF.

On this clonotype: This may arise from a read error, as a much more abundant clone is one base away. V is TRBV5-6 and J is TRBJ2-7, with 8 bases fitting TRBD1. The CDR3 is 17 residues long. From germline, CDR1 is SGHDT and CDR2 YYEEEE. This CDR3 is CASSLNLLGTGTYEKYF. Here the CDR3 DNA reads TGTGCCAGCAGCTTGAACCTCCTCGGGACAGGAACCTACGAGAAGTACTTC. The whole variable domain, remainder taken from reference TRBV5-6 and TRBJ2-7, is DAGVTQSPTHLIKTRGQQVTLRCSPKSGHDTVSWYQQALGQGPQFIFQYYEEEERQRGNFPDRFSGHQFPNYSSELNVNALLLGDSALYLCASSLNLLGTGTYEKYFGPGTRLTVT.

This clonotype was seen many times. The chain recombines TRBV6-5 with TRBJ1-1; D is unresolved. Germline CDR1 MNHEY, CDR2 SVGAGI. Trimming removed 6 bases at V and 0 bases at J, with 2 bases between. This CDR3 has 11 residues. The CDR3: CASRMNTEAFF. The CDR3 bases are TGTGCCAGCAGAATGAACACTGAAGCTTTCTTT.

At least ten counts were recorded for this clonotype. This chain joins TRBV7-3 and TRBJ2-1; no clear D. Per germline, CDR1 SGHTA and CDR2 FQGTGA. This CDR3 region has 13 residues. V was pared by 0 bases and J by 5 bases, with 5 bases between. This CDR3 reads CASSLTRDNEQFF. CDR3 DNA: TGTGCCAGCAGCTTAACACGGGACAATGAGCAGTTCTTC.

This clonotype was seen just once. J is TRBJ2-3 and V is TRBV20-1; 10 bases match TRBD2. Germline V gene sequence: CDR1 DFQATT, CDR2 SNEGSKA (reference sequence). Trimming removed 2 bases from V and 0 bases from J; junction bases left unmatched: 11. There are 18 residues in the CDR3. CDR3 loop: CSARSIRTSGLSTDTQYF. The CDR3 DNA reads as TGCAGTGCTAGATCTATTCGGACTAGCGGACTTAGCACAGATACGCAGTATTTT.

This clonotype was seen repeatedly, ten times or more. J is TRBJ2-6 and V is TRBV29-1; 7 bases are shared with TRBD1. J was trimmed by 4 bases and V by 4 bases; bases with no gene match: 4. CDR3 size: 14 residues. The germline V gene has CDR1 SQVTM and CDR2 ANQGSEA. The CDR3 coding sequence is TGCAGCGTTGGACAGGGCGCAGGGGCCAACGTCCTGACTTTC. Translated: CSVGQGAGANVLTF.

The CDR3 spells CASSLLEGVSDTQYF. CDR3 DNA sequence: TGTGCCAGCAGCTTGCTTGAGGGGGTCTCTGATACGCAGTATTTT. The chain couples TRBV5-5 to TRBJ2-3; possibly TRBD1 for D (6 bases). The germline V gene has CDR1 SGHKS and CDR2 YYEKEE (reference sequence). This CDR3 contains 15 residues. Trimming shortened V by 1 base and J by 6 bases, and 15 bases separated the two germline ends.

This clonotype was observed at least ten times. The CDR3 DNA is TGCAGTGCCCAAAGTCCTAGGGAGCAAGAGACCCAGTACTTC. Amino acids: CSAQSPREQETQYF. The genes are TRBV20-1 and TRBJ2-5, with D possibly matching TRBD2 (5 bases). V was cut by 6 bases and J by 2 bases, with 16 bases left in between. This CDR3 spans 14 amino acids. CDR1 and CDR2 from the germline V gene are DFQATT and SNEGSKA (reference sequence).

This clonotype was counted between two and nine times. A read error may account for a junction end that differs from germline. CDR3 coding DNA: TGTGCCAGCAGTGGAGCCAGAAAATTAGCCAAAAACAGTCAGTACTTC. Amino acid sequence: CASSGARKLAKNSQYF. The chain has TRBV12-3 or TRBV12-4 and TRBJ2-4; D remains unclear. This CDR3 is built from 16 residues.

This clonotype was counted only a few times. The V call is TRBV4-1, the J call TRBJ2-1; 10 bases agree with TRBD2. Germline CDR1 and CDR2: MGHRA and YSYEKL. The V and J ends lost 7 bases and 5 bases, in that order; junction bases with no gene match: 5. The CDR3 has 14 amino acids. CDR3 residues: CASKGLAGDNEQFF. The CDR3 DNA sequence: TGCGCCAGCAAGGGGCTAGCGGGAGACAATGAGCAGTTCTTC.

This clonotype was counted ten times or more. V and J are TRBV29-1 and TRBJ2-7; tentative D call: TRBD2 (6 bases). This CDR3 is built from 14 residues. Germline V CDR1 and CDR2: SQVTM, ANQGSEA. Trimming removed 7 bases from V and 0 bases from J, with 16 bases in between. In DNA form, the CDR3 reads TGCAGCGCCGCGAAGGCGGGAAGCTCCTACGAGCAGTACTTC. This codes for CSAAKAGSSYEQYF.

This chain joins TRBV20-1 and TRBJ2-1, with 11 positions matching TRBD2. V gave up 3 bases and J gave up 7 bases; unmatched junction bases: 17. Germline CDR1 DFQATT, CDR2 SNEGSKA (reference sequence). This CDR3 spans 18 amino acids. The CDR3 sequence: CSARERRLAGGSGNEQFF. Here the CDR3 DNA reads TGCAGTGCTAGGGAGAGGCGGCTAGCGGGAGGTTCGGGGAATGAGCAGTTCTTC.

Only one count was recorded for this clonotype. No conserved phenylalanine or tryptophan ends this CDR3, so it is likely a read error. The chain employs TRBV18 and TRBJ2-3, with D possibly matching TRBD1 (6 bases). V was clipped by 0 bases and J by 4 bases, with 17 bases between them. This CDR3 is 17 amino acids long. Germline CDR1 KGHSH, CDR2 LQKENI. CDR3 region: CASSPPDRITRADTQYY. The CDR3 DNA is TGTGCCAGCTCACCACCCGACAGGATTACCCGTGCAGATACGCAGTATTAT.

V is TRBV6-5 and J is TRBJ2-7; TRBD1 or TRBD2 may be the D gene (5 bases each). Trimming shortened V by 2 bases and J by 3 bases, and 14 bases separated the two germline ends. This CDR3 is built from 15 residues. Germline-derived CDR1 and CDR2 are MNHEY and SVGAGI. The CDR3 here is CASSYGRGLIYEQYF. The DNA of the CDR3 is TGTGCCAGCAGTTACGGCCGGGGCTTGATCTACGAGCAGTACTTC.

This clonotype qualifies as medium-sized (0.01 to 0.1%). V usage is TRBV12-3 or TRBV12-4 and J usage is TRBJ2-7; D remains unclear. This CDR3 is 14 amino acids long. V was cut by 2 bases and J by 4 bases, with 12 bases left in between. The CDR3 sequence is CASSLSTSWYEQYF. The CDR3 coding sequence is TGTGCCAGCAGTTTAAGCACCAGTTGGTACGAGCAGTACTTC.

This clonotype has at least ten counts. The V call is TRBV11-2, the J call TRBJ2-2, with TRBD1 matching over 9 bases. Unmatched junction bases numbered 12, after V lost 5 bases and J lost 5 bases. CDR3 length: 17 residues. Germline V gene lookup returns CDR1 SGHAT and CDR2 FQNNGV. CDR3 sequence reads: CASSENRDRVLTGELFF. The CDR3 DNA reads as TGTGCCAGCAGCGAGAACCGGGACAGGGTGTTAACCGGGGAGCTGTTTTTT. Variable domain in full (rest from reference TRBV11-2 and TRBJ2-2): EAGVAQSPRYKIIEKRQSVAFWCNPISGHATLYWYQQILGQGPKLLIQFQNNGVVDDSQLPKDRFSAERLKGVDSTLKIQPAKLEDSAVYLCASSENRDRVLTGELFFGEGSRLTVL.

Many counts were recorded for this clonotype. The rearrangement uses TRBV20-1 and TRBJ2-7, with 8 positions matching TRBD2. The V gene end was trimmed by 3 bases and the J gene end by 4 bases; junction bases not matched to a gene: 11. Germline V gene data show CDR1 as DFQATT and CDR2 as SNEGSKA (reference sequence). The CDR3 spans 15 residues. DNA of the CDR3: TGCAGTGCTAGCTCCGGGACTAGGCCGTCGTACGAGCAGTACTTC. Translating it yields CSASSGTRPSYEQYF.

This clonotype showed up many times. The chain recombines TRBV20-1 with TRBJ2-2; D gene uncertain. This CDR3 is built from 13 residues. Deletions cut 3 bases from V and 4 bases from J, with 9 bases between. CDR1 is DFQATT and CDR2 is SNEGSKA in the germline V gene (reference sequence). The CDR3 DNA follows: TGCAGTGCTAGGGCCCCGGGCACCGGGGAGCTGTTTTTT. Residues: CSARAPGTGELFF.

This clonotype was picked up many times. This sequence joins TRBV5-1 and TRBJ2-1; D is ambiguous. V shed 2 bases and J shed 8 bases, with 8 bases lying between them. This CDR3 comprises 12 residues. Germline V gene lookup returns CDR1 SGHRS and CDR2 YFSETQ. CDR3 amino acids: CASSFGPDEQFF. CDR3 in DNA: TGCGCCAGCAGCTTCGGGCCAGATGAGCAGTTCTTC. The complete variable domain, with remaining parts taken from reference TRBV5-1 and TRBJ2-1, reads KAGVTQTPRYLIKTRGQQVTLSCSPISGHRSVSWYQQTPGQGLQFLFEYFSETQRNKGNFPGRFSGRQFSNSRSEMNVSTLELGDSALYLCASSFGPDEQFFGPGTRLTVL.

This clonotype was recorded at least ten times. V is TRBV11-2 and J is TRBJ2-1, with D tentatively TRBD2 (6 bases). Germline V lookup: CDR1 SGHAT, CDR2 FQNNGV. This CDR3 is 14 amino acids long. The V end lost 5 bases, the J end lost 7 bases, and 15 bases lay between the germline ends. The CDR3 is CASSQEGGENEQFF. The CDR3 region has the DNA TGTGCCAGCAGCCAGGAAGGAGGGGAGAATGAGCAGTTCTTC.

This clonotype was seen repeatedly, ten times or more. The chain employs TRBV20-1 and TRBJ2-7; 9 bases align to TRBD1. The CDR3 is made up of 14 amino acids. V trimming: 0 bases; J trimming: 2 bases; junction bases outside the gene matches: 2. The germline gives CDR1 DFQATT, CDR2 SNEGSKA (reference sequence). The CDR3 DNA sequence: TGCAGTGCTAGAGAAAGGACAGGGGCCTACGAGCAGTACTTC. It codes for CSARERTGAYEQYF.